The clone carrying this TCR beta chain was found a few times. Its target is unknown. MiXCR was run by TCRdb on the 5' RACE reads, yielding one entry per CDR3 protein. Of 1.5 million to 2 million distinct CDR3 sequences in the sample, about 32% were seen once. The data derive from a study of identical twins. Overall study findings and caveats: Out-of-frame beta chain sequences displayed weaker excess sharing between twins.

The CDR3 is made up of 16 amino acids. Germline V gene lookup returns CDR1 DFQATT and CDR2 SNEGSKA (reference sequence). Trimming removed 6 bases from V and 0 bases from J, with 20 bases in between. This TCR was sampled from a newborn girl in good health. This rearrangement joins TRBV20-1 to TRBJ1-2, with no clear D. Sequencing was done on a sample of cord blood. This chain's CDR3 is CSARRPPLTTNYGYTF. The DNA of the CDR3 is TGCAGTGCCAGGCGTCCCCCATTAACTACTAACTATGGCTACACCTTC.